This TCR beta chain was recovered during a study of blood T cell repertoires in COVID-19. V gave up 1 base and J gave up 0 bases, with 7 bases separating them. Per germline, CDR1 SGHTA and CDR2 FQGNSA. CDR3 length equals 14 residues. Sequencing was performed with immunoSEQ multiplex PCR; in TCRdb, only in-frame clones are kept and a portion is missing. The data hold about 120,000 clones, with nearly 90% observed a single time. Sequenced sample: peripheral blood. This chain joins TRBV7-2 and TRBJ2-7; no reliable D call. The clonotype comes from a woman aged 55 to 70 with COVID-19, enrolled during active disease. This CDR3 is CASSLGPVSYEQYF. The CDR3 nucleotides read TGTGCCAGCAGCTTAGGCCCGGTCTCCTACGAGCAGTACTTC.